The entry below gives a single TCR beta chain sequence along with its context. This entry belongs to a study of blood T cell repertoires in COVID-19. About the study: From the United States, Italy and Spain came samples of acute and convalescent COVID-19.

Authors' analysis steps: Amplification with reference gene primers provided the estimates of nucleated cell counts. Only in-frame clones appear in the TCRdb table, and some are missing; sequencing was by immunoSEQ multiplex PCR. That table gives V, J and clone size, and the DNA gave D and trimming. There are around 500,000 clones in the sample; 75% to 90% occur only once, and roughly 3.2% lies in the top ten. Material for sequencing was peripheral blood. The receptor was isolated from a human donor in a cohort sampled during active COVID-19.

This CDR3 reads CASSTVADYEQYF. For the CDR3, the DNA is TGTGCCAGTAGTACTGTAGCGGATTACGAGCAGTACTTC. The V call is TRBV19, the J call TRBJ2-7; D might be TRBD2 (6 bases). This CDR3 has 13 amino acids. The germline V gene encodes CDR1 LNHDA and CDR2 SQIVND (reference sequence). V lost 4 bases, J lost 4 bases, and 11 bases lay in between.